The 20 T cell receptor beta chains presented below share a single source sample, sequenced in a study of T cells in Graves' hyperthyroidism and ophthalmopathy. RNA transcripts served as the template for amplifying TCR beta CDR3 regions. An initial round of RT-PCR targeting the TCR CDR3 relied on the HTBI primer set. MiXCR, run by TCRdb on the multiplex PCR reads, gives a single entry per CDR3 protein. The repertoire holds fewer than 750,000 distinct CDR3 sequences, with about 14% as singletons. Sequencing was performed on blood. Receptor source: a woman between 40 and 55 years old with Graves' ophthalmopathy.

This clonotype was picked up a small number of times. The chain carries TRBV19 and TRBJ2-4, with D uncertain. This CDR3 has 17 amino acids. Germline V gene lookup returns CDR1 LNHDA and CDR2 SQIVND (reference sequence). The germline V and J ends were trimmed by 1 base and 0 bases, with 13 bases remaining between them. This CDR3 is CASSIAKGSLAKNIQYF. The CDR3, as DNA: TGTGCCAGTAGTATAGCTAAAGGATCGCTAGCCAAAAACATTCAGTACTTC.

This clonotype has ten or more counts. The CDR3 region has the DNA TGTGCCAGCAGTCCTGAGTGGACCGGGGAGCTGTTTTTT. It codes for CASSPEWTGELFF. The V gene is TRBV6-5, the J gene TRBJ2-2, with D uncertain. The CDR3 extends over 13 amino acids. The V gene lost 5 bases and the J gene lost 5 bases, with 9 bases spanning the gap. Germline CDR1 is MNHEY and CDR2 is SVGAGI.

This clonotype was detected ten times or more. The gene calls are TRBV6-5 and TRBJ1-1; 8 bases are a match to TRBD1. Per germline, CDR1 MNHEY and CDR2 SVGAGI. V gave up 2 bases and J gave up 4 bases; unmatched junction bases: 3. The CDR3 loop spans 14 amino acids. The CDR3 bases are TGTGCCAGCAGTTACCCAGGGGGCACCACTGAAGCTTTCTTT. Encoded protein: CASSYPGGTTEAFF.

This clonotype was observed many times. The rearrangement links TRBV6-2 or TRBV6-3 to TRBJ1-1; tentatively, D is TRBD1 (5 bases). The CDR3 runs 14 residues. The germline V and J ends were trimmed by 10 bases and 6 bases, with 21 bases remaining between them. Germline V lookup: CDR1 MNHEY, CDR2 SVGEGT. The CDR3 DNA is TGTGCCATCAGAGTCGGGACGCCGAGCGCTGAAGCTTTCTTT. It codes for CAIRVGTPSAEAFF.

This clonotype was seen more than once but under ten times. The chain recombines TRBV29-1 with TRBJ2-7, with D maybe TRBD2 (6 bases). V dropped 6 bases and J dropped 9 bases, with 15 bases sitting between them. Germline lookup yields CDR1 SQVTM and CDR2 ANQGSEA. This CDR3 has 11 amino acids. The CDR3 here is CSVAEAGRQYF. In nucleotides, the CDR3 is TGCAGCGTCGCTGAGGCGGGACGGCAGTACTTC.

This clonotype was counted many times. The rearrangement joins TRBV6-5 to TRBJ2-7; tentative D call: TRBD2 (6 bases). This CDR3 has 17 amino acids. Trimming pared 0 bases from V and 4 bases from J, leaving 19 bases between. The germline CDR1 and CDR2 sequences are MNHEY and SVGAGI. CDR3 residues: CASSYSAAPSVMYEQYF. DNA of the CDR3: TGTGCCAGCAGTTACTCCGCGGCCCCTAGCGTCATGTACGAGCAGTACTTC.

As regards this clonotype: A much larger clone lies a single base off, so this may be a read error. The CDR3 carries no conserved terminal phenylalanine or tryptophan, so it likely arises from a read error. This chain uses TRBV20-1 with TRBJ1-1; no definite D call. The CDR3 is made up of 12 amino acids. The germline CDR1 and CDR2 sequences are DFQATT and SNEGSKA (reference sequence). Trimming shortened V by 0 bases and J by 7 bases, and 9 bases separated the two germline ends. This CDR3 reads CSAREGGSEAFL. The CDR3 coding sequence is TGCAGTGCTAGAGAGGGCGGTAGTGAAGCTTTCCTT.

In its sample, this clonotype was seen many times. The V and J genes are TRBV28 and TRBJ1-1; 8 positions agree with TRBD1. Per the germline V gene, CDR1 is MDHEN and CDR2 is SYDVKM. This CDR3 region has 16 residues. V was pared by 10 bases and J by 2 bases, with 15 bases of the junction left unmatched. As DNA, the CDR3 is TGTGCCACGCGAGCAGGGGGCCTTCATACTAACACTGAAGCTTTCTTT. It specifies CATRAGGLHTNTEAFF.

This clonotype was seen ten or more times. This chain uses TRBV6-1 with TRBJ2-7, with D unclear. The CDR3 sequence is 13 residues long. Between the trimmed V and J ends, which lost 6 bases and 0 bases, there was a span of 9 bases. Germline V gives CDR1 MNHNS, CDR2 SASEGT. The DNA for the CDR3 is TGTGCCAGCAGCGACCTGAGCTCCTACGAGCAGTACTTC. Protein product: CASSDLSSYEQYF.

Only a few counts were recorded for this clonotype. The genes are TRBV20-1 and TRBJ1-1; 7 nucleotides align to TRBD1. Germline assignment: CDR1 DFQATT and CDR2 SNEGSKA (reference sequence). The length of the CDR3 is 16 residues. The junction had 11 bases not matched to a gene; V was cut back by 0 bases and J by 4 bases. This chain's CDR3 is CSARDTGTVGFTEAFF. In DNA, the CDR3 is TGCAGTGCTAGAGATACCGGGACAGTCGGGTTCACTGAAGCTTTCTTT.

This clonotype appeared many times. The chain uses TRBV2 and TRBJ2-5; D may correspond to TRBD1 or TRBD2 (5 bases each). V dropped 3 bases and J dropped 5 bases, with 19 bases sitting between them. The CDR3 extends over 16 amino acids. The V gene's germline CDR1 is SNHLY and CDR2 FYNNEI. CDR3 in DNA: TGTGCCAGCAGTGACCAACCGACAGTATCGGGGGAGACCCAGTACTTC. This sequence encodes CASSDQPTVSGETQYF.

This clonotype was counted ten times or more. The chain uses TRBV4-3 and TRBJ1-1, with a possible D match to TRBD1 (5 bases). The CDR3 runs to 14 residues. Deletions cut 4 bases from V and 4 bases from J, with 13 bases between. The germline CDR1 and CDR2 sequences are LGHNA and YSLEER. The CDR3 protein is CASSPGGRATEAFF. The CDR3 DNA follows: TGCGCCAGCAGCCCGGGGGGAAGGGCCACTGAAGCTTTCTTT.

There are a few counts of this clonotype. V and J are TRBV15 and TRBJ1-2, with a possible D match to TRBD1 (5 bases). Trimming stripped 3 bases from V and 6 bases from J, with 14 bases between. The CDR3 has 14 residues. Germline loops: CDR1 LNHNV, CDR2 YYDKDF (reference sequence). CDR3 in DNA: TGTGCCACCAGCAGGAGGGGTCTTGGCGATGGCTACACCTTC. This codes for CATSRRGLGDGYTF. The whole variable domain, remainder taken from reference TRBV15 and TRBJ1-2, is DAMVIQNPRYQVTQFGKPVTLSCSQTLNHNVMYWYQQKSSQAPKLLFHYYDKDFNNEADTPDNFQSRRPNTSFCFLDIRSPGLGDTAMYLCATSRRGLGDGYTFGSGTRLTVV.

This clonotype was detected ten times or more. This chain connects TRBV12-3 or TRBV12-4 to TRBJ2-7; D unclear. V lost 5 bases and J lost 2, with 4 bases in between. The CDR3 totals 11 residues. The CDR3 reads CASSTPYEQYF. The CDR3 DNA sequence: TGTGCCAGCAGTACCCCCTACGAGCAGTACTTC.

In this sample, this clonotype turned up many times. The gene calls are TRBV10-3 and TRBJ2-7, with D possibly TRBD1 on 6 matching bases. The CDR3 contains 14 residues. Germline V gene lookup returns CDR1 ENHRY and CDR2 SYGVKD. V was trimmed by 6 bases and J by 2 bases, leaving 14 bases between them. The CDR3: CAIRVSGTPYEQYF. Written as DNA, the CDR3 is TGTGCCATCAGAGTTTCCGGGACACCCTACGAGCAGTACTTC.

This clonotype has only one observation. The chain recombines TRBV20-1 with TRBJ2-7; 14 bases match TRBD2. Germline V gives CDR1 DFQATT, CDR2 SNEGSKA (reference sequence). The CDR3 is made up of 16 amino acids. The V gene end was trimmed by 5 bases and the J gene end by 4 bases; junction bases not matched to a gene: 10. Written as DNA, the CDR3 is TGCAGTGCTGGAGGCCCGGGACTAGCGGGAGTTTACGAGCAGTACTTC. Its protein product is CSAGGPGLAGVYEQYF.

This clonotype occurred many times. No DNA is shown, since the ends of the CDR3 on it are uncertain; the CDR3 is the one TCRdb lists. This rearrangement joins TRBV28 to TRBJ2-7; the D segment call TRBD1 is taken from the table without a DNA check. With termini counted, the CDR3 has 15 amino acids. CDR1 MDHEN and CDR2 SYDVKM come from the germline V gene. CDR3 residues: CASSSSPTGDYEQYF.

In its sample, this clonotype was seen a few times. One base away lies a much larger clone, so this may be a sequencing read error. This CDR3 reads CASREIGADFSYEQYF. CDR3 DNA sequence: TGTGCCAGCAGAGAAATTGGGGCAGACTTTTCCTACGAGCAGTACTTC. This chain joins TRBV6-2 or TRBV6-3 and TRBJ2-7; a weak D match, TRBD1 (5 bases). Germline CDR1 reads MNHEY; CDR2 reads SVGEGT. CDR3 size: 16 residues. Trimming removed 6 bases from V and 1 base from J, with 19 bases in between.

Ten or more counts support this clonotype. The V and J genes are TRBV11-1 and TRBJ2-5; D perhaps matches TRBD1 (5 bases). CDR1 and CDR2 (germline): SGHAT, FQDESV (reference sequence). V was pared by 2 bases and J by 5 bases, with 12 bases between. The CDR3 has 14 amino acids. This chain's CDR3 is CASSLQGRWETQYF. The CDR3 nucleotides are TGTGCCAGCAGCTTACAGGGAAGGTGGGAGACCCAGTACTTC.

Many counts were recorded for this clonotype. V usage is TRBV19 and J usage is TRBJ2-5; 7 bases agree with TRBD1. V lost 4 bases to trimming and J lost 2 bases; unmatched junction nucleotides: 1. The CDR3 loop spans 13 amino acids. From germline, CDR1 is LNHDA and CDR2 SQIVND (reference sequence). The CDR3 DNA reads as TGTGCCAGTAGTACGACAGGGCAAGAGACCCAGTACTTC. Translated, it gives CASSTTGQETQYF. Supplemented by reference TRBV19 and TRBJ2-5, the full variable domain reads DGGITQSPKYLFRKEGQNVTLSCEQNLNHDAMYWYRQDPGQGLRLIYYSQIVNDFQKGDIAEGYSVSREKKESFPLTVTSAQKNPTAFYLCASSTTGQETQYFGPGTRLLVL.